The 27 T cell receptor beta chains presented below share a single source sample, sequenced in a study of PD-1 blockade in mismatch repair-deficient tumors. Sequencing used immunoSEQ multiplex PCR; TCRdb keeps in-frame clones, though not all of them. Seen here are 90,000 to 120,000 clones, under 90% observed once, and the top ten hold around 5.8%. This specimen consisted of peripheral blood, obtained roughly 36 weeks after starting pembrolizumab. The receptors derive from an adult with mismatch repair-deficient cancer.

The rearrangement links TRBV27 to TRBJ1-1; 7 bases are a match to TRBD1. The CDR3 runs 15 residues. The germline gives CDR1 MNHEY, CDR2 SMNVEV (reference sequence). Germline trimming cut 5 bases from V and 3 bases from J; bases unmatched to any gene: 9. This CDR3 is CASSTRDSGYTEAFF. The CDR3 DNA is TGTGCCAGCAGTACCCGGGACAGTGGATACACTGAAGCTTTCTTT.

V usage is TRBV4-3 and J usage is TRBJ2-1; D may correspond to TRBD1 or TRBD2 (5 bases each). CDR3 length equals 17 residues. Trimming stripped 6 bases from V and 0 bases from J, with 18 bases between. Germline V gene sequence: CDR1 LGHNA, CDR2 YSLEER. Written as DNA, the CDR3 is TGCGCCAGCAGTCATTCTCCAGCAGGGAGCTCCTACAATGAGCAGTTCTTC. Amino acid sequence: CASSHSPAGSSYNEQFF.

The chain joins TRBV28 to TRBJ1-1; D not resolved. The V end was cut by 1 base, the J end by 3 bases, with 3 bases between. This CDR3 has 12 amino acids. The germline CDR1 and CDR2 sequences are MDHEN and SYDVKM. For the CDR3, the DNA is TGTGCCAGCAGTTTATCCTACACTGAAGCTTTCTTT. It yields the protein CASSLSYTEAFF. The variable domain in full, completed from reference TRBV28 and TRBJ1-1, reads DVKVTQSSRYLVKRTGEKVFLECVQDMDHENMFWYRQDPGLGLRLIYFSYDVKMKEKGDIPEGYSVSREKKERFSLILESASTNQTSMYLCASSLSYTEAFFGQGTRLTVV.

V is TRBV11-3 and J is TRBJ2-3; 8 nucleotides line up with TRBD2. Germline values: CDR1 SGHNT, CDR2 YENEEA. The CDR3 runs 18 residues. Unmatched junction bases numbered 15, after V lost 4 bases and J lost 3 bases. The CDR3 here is CASSSPGLERGATDTQYF. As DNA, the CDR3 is TGTGCCAGCAGCTCCCCGGGACTAGAAAGGGGGGCTACAGATACGCAGTATTTT.

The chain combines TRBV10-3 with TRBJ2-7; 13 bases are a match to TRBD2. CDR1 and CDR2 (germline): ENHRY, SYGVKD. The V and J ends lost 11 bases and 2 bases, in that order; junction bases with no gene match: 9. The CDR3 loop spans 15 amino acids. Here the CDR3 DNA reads TGTGCCTCCGGGACTAGCGGGGTGATTGCCTACGAGCAGTACTTC. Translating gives CASGTSGVIAYEQYF.

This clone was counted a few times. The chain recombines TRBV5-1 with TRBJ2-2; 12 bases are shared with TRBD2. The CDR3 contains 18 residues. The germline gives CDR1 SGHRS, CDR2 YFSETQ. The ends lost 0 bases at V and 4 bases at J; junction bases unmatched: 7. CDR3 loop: CASSLESSGRAGTGELFF. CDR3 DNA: TGCGCCAGCAGCTTGGAGTCTAGCGGGAGGGCCGGCACCGGGGAGCTGTTTTTT.

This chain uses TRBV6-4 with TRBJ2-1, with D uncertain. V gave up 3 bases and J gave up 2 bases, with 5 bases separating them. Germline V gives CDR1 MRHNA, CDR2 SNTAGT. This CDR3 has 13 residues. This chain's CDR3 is CASSELPYNEQFF. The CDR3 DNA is TGTGCCAGCAGTGAACTACCCTACAATGAGCAGTTCTTC.

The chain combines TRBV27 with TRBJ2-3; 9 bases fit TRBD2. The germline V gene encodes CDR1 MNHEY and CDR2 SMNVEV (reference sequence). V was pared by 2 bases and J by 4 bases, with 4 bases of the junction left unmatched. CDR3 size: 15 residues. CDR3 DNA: TGTGCCAGCAGTTTAGGGTTAGCGGGAGCAGATACGCAGTATTTT. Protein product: CASSLGLAGADTQYF.

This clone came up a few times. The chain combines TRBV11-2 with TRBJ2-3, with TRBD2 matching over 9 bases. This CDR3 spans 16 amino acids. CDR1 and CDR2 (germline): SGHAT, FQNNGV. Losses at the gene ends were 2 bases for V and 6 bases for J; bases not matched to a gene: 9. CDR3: CASSLRASGAGDTQYF. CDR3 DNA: TGTGCCAGCAGCTTAAGGGCTAGCGGGGCTGGGGATACGCAGTATTTT.

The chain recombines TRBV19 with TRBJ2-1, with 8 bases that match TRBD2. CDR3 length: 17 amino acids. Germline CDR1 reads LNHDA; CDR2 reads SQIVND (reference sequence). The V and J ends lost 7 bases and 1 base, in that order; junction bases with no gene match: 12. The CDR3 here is CASTRGELAGSYNEQFF. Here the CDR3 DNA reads TGTGCCAGTACCCGAGGGGAGCTAGCGGGTTCCTACAATGAGCAGTTCTTC.

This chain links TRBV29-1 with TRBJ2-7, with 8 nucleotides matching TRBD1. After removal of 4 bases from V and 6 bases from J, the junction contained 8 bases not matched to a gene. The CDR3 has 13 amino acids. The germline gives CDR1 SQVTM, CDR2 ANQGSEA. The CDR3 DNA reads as TGCAGCGTTGTGTCAGGGGGCGCGGGCGAGCAGTACTTC. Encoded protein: CSVVSGGAGEQYF.

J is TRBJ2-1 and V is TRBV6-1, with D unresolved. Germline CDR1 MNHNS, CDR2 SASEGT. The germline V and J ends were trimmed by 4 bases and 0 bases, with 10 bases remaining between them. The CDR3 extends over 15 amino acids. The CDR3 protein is CASSVSPDSYNEQFF. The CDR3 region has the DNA TGTGCCAGCAGTGTTAGCCCCGACTCCTACAATGAGCAGTTCTTC.

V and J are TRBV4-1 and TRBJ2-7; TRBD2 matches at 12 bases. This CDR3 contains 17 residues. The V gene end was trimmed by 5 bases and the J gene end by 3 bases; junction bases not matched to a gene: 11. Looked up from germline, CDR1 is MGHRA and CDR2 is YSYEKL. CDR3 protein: CASSFQQTSGSSYEQYF. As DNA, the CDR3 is TGCGCCAGCAGCTTCCAACAGACTAGCGGGAGTAGCTACGAGCAGTACTTC.

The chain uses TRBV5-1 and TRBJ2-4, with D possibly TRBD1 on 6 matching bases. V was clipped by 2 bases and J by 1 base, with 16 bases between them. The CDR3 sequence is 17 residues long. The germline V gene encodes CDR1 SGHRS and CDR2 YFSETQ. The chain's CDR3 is CASSLDSGQSAKNIQYF. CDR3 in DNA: TGCGCCAGCAGCTTAGACTCCGGACAGTCTGCCAAAAACATTCAGTACTTC.

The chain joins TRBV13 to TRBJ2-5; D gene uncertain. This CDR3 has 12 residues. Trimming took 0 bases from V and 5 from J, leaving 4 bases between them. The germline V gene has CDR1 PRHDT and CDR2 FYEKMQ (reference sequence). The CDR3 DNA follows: TGTGCCAGCAGCTTAGGCAAGGAGACCCAGTACTTC. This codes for CASSLGKETQYF. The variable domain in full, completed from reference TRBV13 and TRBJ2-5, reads AAGVIQSPRHLIKEKRETATLKCYPIPRHDTVYWYQQGPGQDPQFLISFYEKMQSDKGSIPDRFSAQQFSDYHSELNMSSLELGDSALYFCASSLGKETQYFGPGTRLLVL.

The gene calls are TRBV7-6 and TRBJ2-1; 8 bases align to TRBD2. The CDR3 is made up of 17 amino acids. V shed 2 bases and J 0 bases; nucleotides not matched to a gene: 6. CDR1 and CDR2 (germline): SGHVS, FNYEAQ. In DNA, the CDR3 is TGTGCCAGCAGCTTACGGCGGGGGGAAAGCTCCTACAATGAGCAGTTCTTC. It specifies CASSLRRGESSYNEQFF.

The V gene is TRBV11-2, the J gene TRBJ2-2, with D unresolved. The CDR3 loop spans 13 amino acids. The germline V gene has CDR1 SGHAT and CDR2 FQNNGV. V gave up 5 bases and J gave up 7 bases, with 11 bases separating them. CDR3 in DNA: TGTGCCAGCAGCCCCCGGCCTGTCGGGGAGCTGTTTTTT. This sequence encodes CASSPRPVGELFF.

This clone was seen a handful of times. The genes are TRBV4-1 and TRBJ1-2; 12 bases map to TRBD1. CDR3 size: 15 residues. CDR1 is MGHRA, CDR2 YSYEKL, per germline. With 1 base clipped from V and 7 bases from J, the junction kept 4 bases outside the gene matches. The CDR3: CASSQAGTGGFGYTF. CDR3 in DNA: TGCGCCAGCAGCCAAGCCGGGACAGGGGGCTTTGGCTACACCTTC.

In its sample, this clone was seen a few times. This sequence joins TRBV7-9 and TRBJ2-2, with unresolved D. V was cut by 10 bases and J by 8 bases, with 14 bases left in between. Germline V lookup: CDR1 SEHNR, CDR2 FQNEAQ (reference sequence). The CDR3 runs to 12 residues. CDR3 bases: TGTGCCACTAAGACCTCGGTGGGGGAGCTGTTTTTT. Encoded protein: CATKTSVGELFF.

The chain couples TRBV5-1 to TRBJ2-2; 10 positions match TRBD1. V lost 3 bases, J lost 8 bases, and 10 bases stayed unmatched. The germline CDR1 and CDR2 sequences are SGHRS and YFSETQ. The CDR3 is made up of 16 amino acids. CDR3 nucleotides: TGCGCCAGCAGCTGGACCGGGACAGGGGAAGCTGGGGAGCTGTTTTTT. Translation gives CASSWTGTGEAGELFF.

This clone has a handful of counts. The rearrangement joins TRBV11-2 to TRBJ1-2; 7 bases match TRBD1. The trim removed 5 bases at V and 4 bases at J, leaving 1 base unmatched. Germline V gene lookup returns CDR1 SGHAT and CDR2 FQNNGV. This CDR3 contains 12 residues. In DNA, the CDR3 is TGTGCCAGCAGCCGGGACAGCTATGGCTACACCTTC. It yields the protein CASSRDSYGYTF.

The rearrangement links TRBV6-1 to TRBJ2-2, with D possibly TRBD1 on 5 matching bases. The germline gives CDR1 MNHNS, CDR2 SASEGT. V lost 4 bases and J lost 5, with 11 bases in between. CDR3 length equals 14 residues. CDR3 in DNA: TGTGCCAGCAGTGTCTTTCGACAGACCGGGGAGCTGTTTTTT. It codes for CASSVFRQTGELFF.

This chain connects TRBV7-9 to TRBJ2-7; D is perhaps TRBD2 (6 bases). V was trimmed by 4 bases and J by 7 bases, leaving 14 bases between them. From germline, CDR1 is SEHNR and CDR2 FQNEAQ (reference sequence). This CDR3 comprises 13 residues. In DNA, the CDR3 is TGTGCCAGCAGCTCCGGGCCCGGAGGGGAGCAGTACTTC. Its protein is CASSSGPGGEQYF.

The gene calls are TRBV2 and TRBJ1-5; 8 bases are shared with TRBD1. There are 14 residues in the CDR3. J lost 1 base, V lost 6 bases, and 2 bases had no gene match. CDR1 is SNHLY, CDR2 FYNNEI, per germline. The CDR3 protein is CASSRQGSNQPQHF. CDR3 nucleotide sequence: TGTGCCAGCAGCAGACAGGGGAGCAATCAGCCCCAGCATTTT.

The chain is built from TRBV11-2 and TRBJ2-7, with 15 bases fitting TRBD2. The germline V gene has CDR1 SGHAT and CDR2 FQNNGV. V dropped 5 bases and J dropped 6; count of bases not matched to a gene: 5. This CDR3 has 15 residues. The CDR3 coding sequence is TGTGCCAGCAGCCTAGTGGGACTAGCGGGAGGCGAGCAGTACTTC. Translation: CASSLVGLAGGEQYF.

The CDR3 region is CASSWRGYNEQFF. In DNA, the CDR3 is TGTGCCAGCAGCTGGCGGGGGTACAATGAGCAGTTCTTC. The chain recombines TRBV7-2 with TRBJ2-1, with 7 bases identical to TRBD2. Germline lookup yields CDR1 SGHTA and CDR2 FQGNSA. This CDR3 contains 13 residues. Unmatched junction bases numbered 1, after V lost 4 bases and J lost 4 bases.

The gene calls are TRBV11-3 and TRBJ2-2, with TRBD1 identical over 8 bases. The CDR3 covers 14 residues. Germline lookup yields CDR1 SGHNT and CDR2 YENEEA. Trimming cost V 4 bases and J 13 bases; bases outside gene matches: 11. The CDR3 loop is CASSWDRTSRGLFF. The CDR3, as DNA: TGTGCCAGCAGCTGGGACAGGACGTCCCGCGGGCTGTTTTTT.